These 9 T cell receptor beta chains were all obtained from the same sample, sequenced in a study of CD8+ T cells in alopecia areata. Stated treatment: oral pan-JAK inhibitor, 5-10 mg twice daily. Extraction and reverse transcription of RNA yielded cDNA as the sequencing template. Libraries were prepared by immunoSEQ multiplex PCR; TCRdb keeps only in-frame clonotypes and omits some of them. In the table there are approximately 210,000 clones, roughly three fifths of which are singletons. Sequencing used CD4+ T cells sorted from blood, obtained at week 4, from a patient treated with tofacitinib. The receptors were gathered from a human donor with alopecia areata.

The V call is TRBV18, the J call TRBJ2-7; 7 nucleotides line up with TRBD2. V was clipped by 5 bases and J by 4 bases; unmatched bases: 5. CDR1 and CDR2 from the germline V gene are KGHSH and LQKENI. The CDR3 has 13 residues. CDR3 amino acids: CASSSGSGYEQYF. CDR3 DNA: TGTGCCAGCTCATCGGGTAGCGGGTACGAGCAGTACTTC.

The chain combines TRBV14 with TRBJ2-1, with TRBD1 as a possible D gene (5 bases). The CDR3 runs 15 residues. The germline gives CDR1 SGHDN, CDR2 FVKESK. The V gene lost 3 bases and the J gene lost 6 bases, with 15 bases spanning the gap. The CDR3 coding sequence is TGTGCCAGCAGCCACCTAATACAGGTCGTCAATGAGCAGTTCTTC. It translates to CASSHLIQVVNEQFF.

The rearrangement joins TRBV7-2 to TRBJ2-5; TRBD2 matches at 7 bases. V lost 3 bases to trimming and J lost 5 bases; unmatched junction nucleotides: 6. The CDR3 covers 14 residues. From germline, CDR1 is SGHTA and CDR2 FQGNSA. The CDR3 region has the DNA TGTGCCAGCAGCTTGAGAAGGGGAGGGGAGACCCAGTACTTC. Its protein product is CASSLRRGGETQYF.

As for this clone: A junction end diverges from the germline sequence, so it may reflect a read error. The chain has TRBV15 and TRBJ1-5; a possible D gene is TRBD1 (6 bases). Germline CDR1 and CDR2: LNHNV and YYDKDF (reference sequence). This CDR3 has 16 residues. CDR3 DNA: TGTGCCACCAGAAGAGACCAGGGGTCGGGCAATCAGCCCCAGCATTTT. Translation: CATRRDQGSGNQPQHF.

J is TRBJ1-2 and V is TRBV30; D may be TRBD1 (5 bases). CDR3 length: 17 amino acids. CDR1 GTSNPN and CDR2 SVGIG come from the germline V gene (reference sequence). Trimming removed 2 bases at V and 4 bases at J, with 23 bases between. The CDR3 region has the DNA TGTGCCTGGAGTAGGACGTTGGTAGGGGTCGGGGGCTATGGCTACACCTTC. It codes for CAWSRTLVGVGGYGYTF.

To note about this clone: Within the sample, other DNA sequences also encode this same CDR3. This CDR3 reads CASSQAGAGELFF. CDR3 DNA sequence: TGCGCCAGCAGCCAGGCCGGGGCCGGGGAGCTGTTTTTT. This chain links TRBV4-3 with TRBJ2-2; the D gene is possibly TRBD2 (5 bases). CDR1 is LGHNA and CDR2 is YSLEER in the germline V gene. The V end was cut by 3 bases, the J end by 6 bases, with 8 bases between. The CDR3 loop spans 13 amino acids.

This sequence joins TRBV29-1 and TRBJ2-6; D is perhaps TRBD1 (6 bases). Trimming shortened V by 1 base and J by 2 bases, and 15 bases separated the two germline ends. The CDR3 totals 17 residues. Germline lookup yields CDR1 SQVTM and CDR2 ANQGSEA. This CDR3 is CSVEGRGGGPGANVLTF. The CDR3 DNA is TGCAGCGTTGAAGGTAGAGGTGGGGGCCCTGGGGCCAACGTCCTGACTTTC. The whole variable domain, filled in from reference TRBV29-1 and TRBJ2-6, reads SAVISQKPSRDICQRGTSLTIQCQVDSQVTMMFWYRQQPGQSLTLIATANQGSEATYESGFVIDKFPISRPNLTFSTLTVSNMSPEDSSIYLCSVEGRGGGPGANVLTFGAGSRLTVL.

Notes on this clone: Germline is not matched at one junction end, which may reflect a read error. The CDR3 region has the DNA TGTGCCAGCAGTTACTCGAGCGGAGACTATGTCTACACCTTC. It codes for CASSYSSGDYVYTF. The chain links TRBV6-5 to TRBJ1-2, with unresolved D. The CDR3 has 14 residues. Germline CDR1 is MNHEY and CDR2 is SVGAGI.

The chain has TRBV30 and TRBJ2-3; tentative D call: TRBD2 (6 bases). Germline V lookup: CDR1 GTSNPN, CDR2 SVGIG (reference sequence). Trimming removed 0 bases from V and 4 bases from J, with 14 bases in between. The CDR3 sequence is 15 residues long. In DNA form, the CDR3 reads TGTGCCTGGAGTGTGACCACGGGGGTCGCAGATACGCAGTATTTT. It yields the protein CAWSVTTGVADTQYF.